The 4 T cell receptor beta chains listed next were all sequenced from one sample in a study of vaccination effects on CD4 cells after COVID-19. Using viral peptide pools, the ViraFEST assay grew out antigen-specific CD4+ T cells prior to sequencing. It was after more than 8 days of culture that CD4+ T cells were isolated. None of these healthy vaccinees had been infected with SARS-CoV-2 before vaccination. The assay was immunoSEQ multiplex PCR, and TCRdb's table has in-frame clones only and misses some. The sample has about 24,000 clones; under 75% are singletons. No antigens are known for them. The source material was CD4+ T cells from PBMCs cultured with HCoV-OC43 spike peptides, sampled before COVID-19 vaccination. Subset given: HCoV-OC43 spike overlapping peptide pool stimulation. The receptors come from a human donor who received a COVID-19 vaccine.

The genes are TRBV7-7 and TRBJ2-1; D ambiguous. The CDR3 loop spans 16 amino acids. The germline V gene has CDR1 SSHAT and CDR2 FNYEAQ (reference sequence). With 1 base removed from V and 0 bases from J, the gap between germline ends came to 10 bases. The CDR3 DNA reads TGTGCCAGCAGCTTAGGTAGGACGGTCTCCTACAATGAGCAGTTCTTC. Its translation: CASSLGRTVSYNEQFF.

The V and J genes are TRBV19 and TRBJ2-3, with TRBD1 as a possible D gene (5 bases). CDR3 length: 14 amino acids. The V gene's germline CDR1 is LNHDA and CDR2 SQIVND (reference sequence). V was cut by 5 bases and J by 7 bases, with 16 bases left in between. DNA of the CDR3: TGTGCCAGTAGTGAGTCCCAGGGTTGGCATACGCAGTATTTT. Its protein product is CASSESQGWHTQYF.

The chain combines TRBV6-5 with TRBJ2-7; 10 bases match TRBD2. The CDR3 has 15 amino acids. The V gene end was trimmed by 2 bases and the J gene end by 4 bases; junction bases not matched to a gene: 5. Germline V CDR1 and CDR2: MNHEY, SVGAGI. CDR3: CASSYSGGDRYEQYF. The CDR3 DNA is TGTGCCAGCAGTTACAGCGGGGGGGATCGGTACGAGCAGTACTTC.

With respect to this clone: Within the sample, other DNA sequences also encode this same CDR3. This sequence joins TRBV5-1 and TRBJ2-5; no clear D. V lost 0 bases, J lost 1 base, and 4 bases lay in between. The length of the CDR3 is 13 residues. Germline values: CDR1 SGHRS, CDR2 YFSETQ. The DNA of the CDR3 is TGCGCCAGCAGCTTGGGCGGCCAAGAGACCCAGTACTTC. Amino acids: CASSLGGQETQYF.